The rows below give T cell receptor beta chains drawn from one sample of a study of cytomegalovirus exposure and HLA in healthy donors. Some clones are missing from TCRdb's copy, which holds only in-frame ones; the method was immunoSEQ multiplex PCR. This sample carries around 140,000 clones, approximately 80% of them seen once, and the ten largest clones take 3.5% to 5%. Sequenced input: PBMCs. The receptors were gathered from a male donor in good health and CMV-seropositive. The CDR3 runs from the conserved cysteine through the conserved F or W. D genes are given only for firm matches. Where a row states a size, it is once, few, many or the class of an expanded clone; other rows omit it.

V gene	J gene	D gene	clone size	CDR3 protein	CDR3 DNA
TRBV28	TRBJ2-5	NA	few	CASTKGQYQETQYF	TGTGCCAGCACTAAGGGGCAGTACCAAGAGACCCAGTACTTC
TRBV11-2	TRBJ1-4	TRBD1	NA	CASRGQGRNEKLFF	TGTGCCAGCAGGGGACAGGGGCGGAATGAAAAACTGTTTTTT
TRBV28	TRBJ2-7	TRBD2	NA	CASSLSGGSTYEQYF	TGTGCCAGCAGTTTATCCGGGGGGTCGACCTACGAGCAGTACTTC
TRBV6-1	TRBJ1-1	NA	NA	CASSKGEGTEAFF	TGTGCCAGCAGCAAGGGGGAGGGCACTGAAGCTTTCTTT
TRBV9	TRBJ1-5	NA	NA	CASSPREGNQPQHF	TGTGCCAGCAGCCCTCGTGAGGGCAATCAGCCCCAGCATTTT
TRBV28	TRBJ2-7	NA	once	CASSLKGPYEQYF	TGTGCCAGCAGTTTAAAGGGGCCTTACGAGCAGTACTTC
TRBV4-2	TRBJ1-5	NA	NA	CASSPSIQSDQPQHF	TGTGCCAGCAGCCCAAGTATACAGTCCGATCAGCCCCAGCATTTT
TRBV18	TRBJ1-4	NA	NA	CASSGSGNEKLFF	TGTGCCAGCTCGGGGTCGGGGAATGAAAAACTGTTTTTT
TRBV9	TRBJ2-7	TRBD2	NA	CASSPNSGGAYEQYF	TGTGCCAGCAGTCCTAATAGCGGGGGAGCCTACGAGCAGTACTTC
TRBV5-4	TRBJ2-7	NA	once	CASSPWAHYEQYF	TGTGCCAGCAGCCCGTGGGCCCACTACGAGCAGTACTTC
TRBV11-3	TRBJ2-3	TRBD2	NA	CASSLDGTSGRDTQYF	TGTGCCAGCAGCCTCGACGGGACTAGCGGGAGAGATACGCAGTATTTT
TRBV7-9	TRBJ2-3	TRBD2	NA	CASSPWTSGENTDTQYF	TGTGCCAGCAGCCCTTGGACTAGCGGGGAGAACACAGATACGCAGTATTTT
TRBV19	TRBJ1-4	NA	NA	CASNGRGSHEKLFF	TGTGCCAGTAACGGACGGGGATCGCATGAAAAACTGTTTTTT
TRBV5-1	TRBJ1-3	TRBD1	once	CASRNPDRGGNTIYF	TGCGCCAGCCGAAACCCTGACAGGGGTGGAAACACCATATATTTT
TRBV18	TRBJ2-7	NA	NA	CASSPVRSVGEQYF	TGTGCCAGCTCACCGGTCAGGTCCGTAGGAGAGCAGTACTTC
TRBV2	TRBJ2-7	TRBD1	NA	CASTRQGDSYEQYF	TGTGCCAGCACGAGACAGGGGGACTCCTACGAGCAGTACTTC
TRBV6-1	TRBJ1-6	TRBD1	NA	CAGGTGTTNSPLHF	TGTGCCGGGGGGACAGGGACCACTAATTCACCCCTCCACTTT
TRBV14	TRBJ2-1	TRBD1	NA	CASSFRTGGTYNEQFF	TGTGCCAGCAGTTTCAGGACAGGGGGAACCTACAATGAGCAGTTCTTC
TRBV5-1	TRBJ1-4	TRBD1	NA	CASSLAMGQEKLFF	TGCGCCAGCAGCTTGGCAATGGGACAGGAAAAACTGTTTTTT
TRBV2	TRBJ1-5	NA	NA	CASHKAGAGQPQHF	TGTGCCAGCCACAAGGCGGGGGCGGGGCAGCCCCAGCATTTT
TRBV30	TRBJ1-6	TRBD1	NA	CAWSGTGVGSPLHF	TGTGCCTGGAGTGGAACAGGGGTGGGTTCACCCCTCCACTTT
TRBV28	TRBJ2-7	TRBD1	NA	CASSFNRQGLYEQYF	TGTGCCAGCAGTTTTAACCGACAGGGGCTATACGAGCAGTACTTC
TRBV28	TRBJ1-3	TRBD1	NA	CASTKGTGGAKGNTIYF	TGTGCCAGCACTAAAGGGACAGGGGGCGCGAAAGGAAACACCATATATTTT
TRBV5-1	TRBJ2-2	NA	NA	CASSEGLGELFF	TGCGCCAGCAGCGAGGGATTGGGGGAGCTGTTTTTT
TRBV7-7	TRBJ1-3	NA	few	CASSSGPGNTIYF	TGTGCCAGCAGCTCAGGGCCTGGAAACACCATATATTTT
TRBV4-1	TRBJ2-3	TRBD2	NA	CASSARGGGSTDTQYF	TGCGCCAGCAGCGCCCGGGGGGGCGGGAGCACAGATACGCAGTATTTT
TRBV14	TRBJ2-5	TRBD1	few	CASSQGDRGTRETQYF	TGTGCCAGCAGCCAAGGCGACAGGGGAACCCGAGAGACCCAGTACTTC
TRBV2	TRBJ2-6	TRBD1	NA	CASSETGVGANGLTF	TGTGCCAGCAGTGAGACAGGGGTTGGGGCCAACGGCCTGACTTTC
TRBV5-5	TRBJ2-2	NA	NA	CASSLARGTGELFF	TGTGCCAGCAGCTTGGCCCGAGGCACCGGGGAGCTGTTTTTT
TRBV27	TRBJ2-7	TRBD1	few	CASSSNRGRRHSYEQYF	TGTGCCAGCAGTTCCAACAGGGGCCGGCGCCACTCCTACGAGCAGTACTTC
TRBV5-5	TRBJ1-2	NA	once	CASSSITGGYTF	TGTGCCAGCAGCTCCATCACGGGTGGCTACACCTTC
TRBV4-1	TRBJ2-1	TRBD2	NA	CASSQAPPGTSTDEQFF	TGCGCCAGCAGCCAAGCCCCTCCCGGGACTAGCACGGACGAGCAGTTCTTC
TRBV5-1	TRBJ2-1	TRBD2	NA	CASSLGTLAGLYNEQFF	TGCGCCAGCAGCTTGGGGACACTAGCGGGACTCTACAATGAGCAGTTCTTC
TRBV2	TRBJ2-5	TRBD1	NA	CASSPLRQGQETQYF	TGTGCCAGCAGTCCCCTTCGACAGGGCCAAGAGACCCAGTACTTC
TRBV5-1	TRBJ2-1	TRBD1	NA	CASSFGQGAGNEQFF	TGCGCCAGCAGCTTCGGACAGGGGGCTGGCAATGAGCAGTTCTTC
TRBV7-9	TRBJ1-1	TRBD1	once	CASSPNHQGELGEAFF	TGTGCCAGCAGCCCAAATCACCAGGGGGAACTAGGTGAAGCTTTCTTT
TRBV29-1	TRBJ2-2	TRBD1	NA	CSAEGGGNTGELFF	TGCAGCGCCGAAGGGGGCGGGAACACCGGGGAGCTGTTTTTT